One sample yielded the 27 T cell receptor beta chains listed below, sequenced in a study of vaccination and CD4 T cells after COVID-19. Treatment defined: roughly ten-day PBMC culture with coronavirus spike peptide pools or control peptides (ViraFEST assay). Sequencing of the DNA from cultured CD4+ T cells was carried out with the Oncomine TCR Beta short-read assay. Each CDR3 protein gets one entry after TCRdb re-called the PCR reads with MiXCR. The data show around 13,000 distinct CDR3 sequences, 50% to 70% seen once. These receptors have no identified antigens. This specimen was CD4+ T cells from blood, cultured in vitro, taken before SARS-CoV-2 vaccination. The receptors originated from a human donor who had recovered from COVID-19.

V is TRBV5-5 and J is TRBJ2-5; 7 nucleotides align to TRBD1. The J segment lost 5 bases and the V segment lost 6 bases, leaving 13 bases of the junction unmatched. The CDR3 consists of 15 residues. Per germline, CDR1 SGHKS and CDR2 YYEKEE (reference sequence). The CDR3: CASTTEAGGWETQYF. CDR3 in DNA: TGTGCCAGCACCACGGAGGCAGGGGGTTGGGAGACCCAGTACTTC.

This clonotype was counted a few times. The genes are TRBV27 and TRBJ1-5; 8 bases agree with TRBD1. V gave up 5 bases and J gave up 4 bases; unmatched junction bases: 7. The length of the CDR3 is 15 residues. Germline V gene data show CDR1 as MNHEY and CDR2 as SMNVEV (reference sequence). DNA of the CDR3: TGTGCCAGCAGTGATTCAGGGGGCGGTAATCAGCCCCAGCATTTT. It codes for CASSDSGGGNQPQHF.

This chain links TRBV11-3 with TRBJ2-1, with 11 bases aligning to TRBD2. The CDR3 extends over 12 amino acids. The germline gives CDR1 SGHNT, CDR2 YENEEA. V was pared by 7 bases and J by 15 bases, with 8 bases of the junction left unmatched. CDR3: CASTPGLAELFF. DNA for the CDR3: TGTGCCAGCACCCCGGGACTAGCGGAGTTGTTCTTC. The complete variable domain, with remaining parts taken from reference TRBV11-3 and TRBJ2-1, reads EAGVVQSPRYKIIEKKQPVAFWCNPISGHNTLYWYLQNLGQGPELLIRYENEEAVDDSQLPKDRFSAERLKGVDSTLKIQPAELGDSAVYLCASTPGLAELFFGPGTRLTVL.

The chain uses TRBV6-1 and TRBJ2-2; TRBD1 matches 8 bases. This CDR3 spans 15 amino acids. J gave up 1 base and V 5 bases, and 3 bases lay outside the gene matches. Germline CDR1 is MNHNS and CDR2 is SASEGT. The CDR3 DNA reads TGTGCCAGCAGTCTCGGACAGGGGAACACCGGGGAGCTGTTTTTT. Protein: CASSLGQGNTGELFF.

The chain has TRBV6-1 and TRBJ1-1; weak D call: TRBD1 (5 bases). Germline CDR1 reads MNHNS; CDR2 reads SASEGT. The CDR3 sequence is 12 residues long. V lost 5 bases to trimming and J lost 7 bases, with 11 bases between them. CDR3 residues: CASSHPGGEAFF. The DNA of the CDR3 is TGTGCCAGCAGTCACCCGGGGGGTGAAGCTTTCTTT.

As to this clonotype: The junction does not match germline at one end; this may be a read error. V and J are TRBV7-2 and TRBJ1-1; D might be TRBD1 (6 bases). Germline V gene sequence: CDR1 SGHTA, CDR2 FQGNSA. This CDR3 spans 13 amino acids. CDR3 DNA: TGTGCCAGCAACTCTCCGACAGGACAGAGGTGGGTCTTT. Its translation: CASNSPTGQRWVF.

The chain combines TRBV7-2 with TRBJ2-1, with 10 bases lining up with TRBD2. The CDR3 extends over 16 amino acids. The germline gives CDR1 SGHTA, CDR2 FQGNSA. With 4 bases clipped from V and 9 bases from J, the junction kept 12 bases outside the gene matches. The CDR3, as DNA: TGTGCCAGCAGCTGGCGAGCGGGGGGGCCTAAGGGTGAGCAGTTCTTC. The encoded protein is CASSWRAGGPKGEQFF.

This clonotype was seen more than once but under ten times. This rearrangement joins TRBV7-2 to TRBJ2-2, with D possibly matching TRBD2 (7 bases). Trimming removed 5 bases at V and 5 bases at J, with 15 bases between. This CDR3 has 15 amino acids. The germline gives CDR1 SGHTA, CDR2 FQGNSA. CDR3 sequence reads: CASSRTGGGTGELFF. CDR3 coding DNA: TGTGCCAGCAGCCGCACGGGGGGCGGAACCGGGGAGCTGTTTTTT.

This chain uses TRBV19 with TRBJ2-2; D may match TRBD1 or TRBD2 (5 bases each). This CDR3 has 16 amino acids. Per germline, CDR1 LNHDA and CDR2 SQIVND (reference sequence). V gave up 5 bases and J gave up 5 bases, with 18 bases separating them. CDR3 protein: CASSSLEGWGTGELFF. DNA for the CDR3: TGTGCCAGTAGTTCTTTAGAAGGGTGGGGGACCGGGGAGCTGTTTTTT.

The V gene is TRBV30, the J gene TRBJ1-1; D is possibly TRBD1 (5 bases). The germline V gene encodes CDR1 GTSNPN and CDR2 SVGIG (reference sequence). Between the trimmed V and J ends, which lost 4 bases and 3 bases, there was a span of 15 bases. CDR3 size: 14 residues. The CDR3 region has the DNA TGTGCCTGGACCCCAGGGCAGGTAGACACTGAAGCTTTCTTT. The encoded protein is CAWTPGQVDTEAFF.

The chain joins TRBV27 to TRBJ1-1; 9 bases are a match to TRBD1. This CDR3 contains 14 residues. Germline CDR1 is MNHEY and CDR2 is SMNVEV (reference sequence). The J segment lost 3 bases and the V segment lost 3 bases, leaving 2 bases of the junction unmatched. CDR3 nucleotides: TGTGCCAGCAGTTTTAGGACAGGGGACACTGAAGCTTTCTTT. It yields the protein CASSFRTGDTEAFF.

This chain uses TRBV20-1 with TRBJ2-1, with 10 bases matching TRBD2. The length of the CDR3 is 13 residues. Germline V lookup: CDR1 DFQATT, CDR2 SNEGSKA (reference sequence). The V segment lost 6 bases and the J segment 15 bases; nucleotides outside the gene matches: 14. As DNA, the CDR3 is TGCAGTGCGCCCGAACCGGGACTAGCGTTGTGGTTCTTC. Its translation: CSAPEPGLALWFF.

The chain joins TRBV7-7 to TRBJ2-1; 14 bases align to TRBD2. The CDR3 runs to 16 residues. V was pared by 5 bases and J by 5 bases, with 5 bases of the junction left unmatched. Germline V lookup: CDR1 SSHAT, CDR2 FNYEAQ (reference sequence). CDR3 in amino acids: CASSLGTSGSNNEQFF. In nucleotides, the CDR3 is TGTGCCAGCAGCCTAGGGACTAGCGGGAGCAACAATGAGCAGTTCTTC.

The genes are TRBV19 and TRBJ2-3; 10 nucleotides line up with TRBD2. Looked up from germline, CDR1 is LNHDA and CDR2 is SQIVND (reference sequence). The CDR3 runs 16 residues. CDR3: CAASGRESFSTDTQYF. For the CDR3, the DNA is TGTGCGGCAAGCGGGAGGGAATCCTTCAGCACAGATACGCAGTATTTT.

This clonotype was recorded a few times. The chain carries TRBV7-8 and TRBJ2-7; 13 bases are a match to TRBD2. Looked up from germline, CDR1 is SGHVS and CDR2 is FQNEAQ. There are 18 residues in the CDR3. The junction had 9 bases not matched to a gene; V was cut back by 4 bases and J by 0 bases. CDR3 sequence (DNA): TGTGCCAGCAGCTCCACTAGCGGGAGGGCCTCCGGCTCCTACGAGCAGTACTTC. It codes for CASSSTSGRASGSYEQYF.

This clonotype has only a few counts. The chain carries TRBV7-8 and TRBJ2-2, with 8 bases fitting TRBD2. J gave up 1 base and V 2 bases, and 9 bases lay outside the gene matches. The CDR3 contains 18 residues. Germline CDR1 is SGHVS and CDR2 is FQNEAQ. Written as DNA, the CDR3 is TGTGCCAGCAGCTTACCCCTAAGGCTAGCGGGGAACACCGGGGAGCTGTTTTTT. Translated, it gives CASSLPLRLAGNTGELFF.

This clonotype appeared a few times. This sequence joins TRBV6-1 and TRBJ2-7; 10 bases align to TRBD2. Germline lookup yields CDR1 MNHNS and CDR2 SASEGT. The CDR3 loop spans 14 amino acids. V gave up 4 bases and J gave up 5 bases; unmatched junction bases: 5. The CDR3 nucleotides are TGTGCCAGCAGTGTCCGCCTAGCGGGAGACGAGCAGTACTTC. Residues: CASSVRLAGDEQYF.

V usage is TRBV20-1 and J usage is TRBJ1-5, with a tentative D call TRBD1 (6 bases). Germline V gives CDR1 DFQATT, CDR2 SNEGSKA (reference sequence). The V end was cut by 0 bases, the J end by 2 bases, with 11 bases between. The CDR3 runs to 15 residues. The CDR3 loop reads CSARDLRGGNQPQHF. The DNA for the CDR3 is TGCAGTGCTAGAGATCTCAGGGGCGGCAATCAGCCCCAGCATTTT.

CDR3 nucleotides: TGTGCCAGCAGTACCAACGGGGCCTCTCGCGAGCAGTACTTC. Its protein product is CASSTNGASREQYF. V and J are TRBV11-1 and TRBJ2-7; the D gene could be TRBD1 or TRBD2 (5 bases each). CDR3 length: 14 residues. Germline CDR1 SGHAT, CDR2 FQDESV (reference sequence). Trimming pared 6 bases from V and 6 bases from J, leaving 18 bases between.

The rearrangement uses TRBV7-2 and TRBJ1-2, with unresolved D. Germline CDR1 SGHTA, CDR2 FQGNSA. The length of the CDR3 is 14 residues. Trimming pared 2 bases from V and 7 bases from J, leaving 14 bases between. The CDR3 DNA is TGTGCCAGCAGCTTACAACTGGGTACAGTTGGCTACACCTTC. This translates into CASSLQLGTVGYTF.

This clonotype was counted only a few times. The chain has TRBV20-1 and TRBJ1-6, with TRBD1 identical over 8 bases. This CDR3 has 18 amino acids. CDR1 is DFQATT and CDR2 is SNEGSKA in the germline V gene (reference sequence). The V gene end was trimmed by 0 bases and the J gene end by 4 bases; junction bases not matched to a gene: 11. In nucleotides, the CDR3 is TGCAGTGCTAGAGATGACAGGGGCGGGAGCCTTTATAATTCACCCCTCCACTTT. Encoded protein: CSARDDRGGSLYNSPLHF.

The rearrangement joins TRBV2 to TRBJ2-2; D is perhaps TRBD2 (5 bases). The CDR3 length is 15 residues. V was cut by 6 bases and J by 4 bases, with 15 bases left in between. Germline CDR1 is SNHLY and CDR2 is FYNNEI. In DNA form, the CDR3 reads TGTGCCAGCAGCTTAAAAACCCGGGGCACCGGGGAGCTGTTTTTT. It yields the protein CASSLKTRGTGELFF.

V usage is TRBV20-1 and J usage is TRBJ1-2, with D maybe TRBD1 (5 bases). This CDR3 is 15 amino acids long. V shed 2 bases and J shed 7 bases, with 20 bases lying between them. Germline V gene sequence: CDR1 DFQATT, CDR2 SNEGSKA (reference sequence). The CDR3 nucleotides read TGCAGTGCTAGACGGGGCGGGGGAGGGTCCTTTGGCTACACCTTC. Protein sequence: CSARRGGGGSFGYTF.

CDR3 DNA: TGTGCCAGCAGTGACTCGGGGGGGGCCAATGAGCAGTTCTTC. It encodes CASSDSGGANEQFF. This sequence joins TRBV6-4 and TRBJ2-1, with D perhaps TRBD2 (7 bases). The CDR3 contains 14 residues. Trimming took 0 bases from V and 6 from J, leaving 9 bases between them. Germline V CDR1 and CDR2: MRHNA, SNTAGT.

The CDR3 sequence is CASSLGPGNTEAFF. Written as DNA, the CDR3 is TGTGCCAGCAGCTTAGGCCCCGGGAACACTGAAGCTTTCTTT. The chain uses TRBV7-3 and TRBJ1-1; D gene unclear. V dropped 2 bases and J dropped 1 base, with 8 bases sitting between them. The CDR3 sequence is 14 residues long. Germline V lookup: CDR1 SGHTA, CDR2 FQGTGA.

This clonotype has just a few counts. The genes are TRBV27 and TRBJ1-6; D not certain. Germline CDR1 and CDR2: MNHEY and SMNVEV (reference sequence). V lost 2 bases and J 4 bases, leaving 6 bases between the germline ends. The CDR3 runs 14 residues. The DNA of the CDR3 is TGTGCCAGCAGTTTACAGGCTTATAATTCACCCCTCCACTTT. Encoded protein: CASSLQAYNSPLHF.

V gene TRBV6-4 combines with J gene TRBJ1-2; TRBD1 matches 8 bases. CDR1 is MRHNA and CDR2 is SNTAGT in the germline V gene. With V trimmed by 6 bases and J by 2 bases, 2 bases remained unmatched. This CDR3 is 13 amino acids long. The CDR3 spells CASSRDRNYGYTF. For the CDR3, the DNA is TGTGCCAGCAGCCGGGACAGGAACTATGGCTACACCTTC.